The 15 T cell receptor beta chains below come from one sample, sequenced in a study of T cell responses to AZD1222 COVID-19 vaccine. Clones were read by immunoSEQ multiplex PCR, and TCRdb kept only the in-frame ones, dropping some. The data show around 100,000 clones, about 90% seen once. Specimen: peripheral blood, collected on day 0 of AZD1222 vaccination. All receptors come from an adult in good health.

The J gene is TRBJ1-1, the V gene TRBV9; possibly TRBD1 for D (5 bases). This CDR3 has 11 amino acids. Germline V gives CDR1 SGDLS, CDR2 YYNGEE. V was pared by 6 bases and J by 8 bases, with 11 bases between. The CDR3 sequence is CASKPGPEAFF. CDR3 sequence (DNA): TGTGCCAGCAAACCGGGGCCAGAAGCTTTCTTT.

The genes are TRBV5-1 and TRBJ1-1, with D hard to call. V was pared by 2 bases and J by 2 bases, with 10 bases between. The CDR3 has 14 amino acids. The germline CDR1 and CDR2 sequences are SGHRS and YFSETQ. The CDR3 spells CASSFRRVNTEAFF. For the CDR3, the DNA is TGCGCCAGCAGCTTTCGGAGAGTTAACACTGAAGCTTTCTTT.

The rearrangement links TRBV6-5 to TRBJ2-1; D is possibly TRBD2 (5 bases). Deletions cut 4 bases from V and 8 bases from J, with 15 bases between. The germline gives CDR1 MNHEY, CDR2 SVGAGI. This CDR3 comprises 14 residues. The CDR3 DNA reads TGTGCCAGCAGTTCCACCTACCCGCGGGATGAGCAGTTCTTC. This encodes CASSSTYPRDEQFF.

This sequence joins TRBV28 and TRBJ2-2, with D possibly TRBD1 on 6 matching bases. This CDR3 has 15 amino acids. Germline V gene sequence: CDR1 MDHEN, CDR2 SYDVKM. Deletions cut 2 bases from V and 5 bases from J, with 12 bases between. The CDR3 sequence is CASSLPGHATGELFF. The CDR3 DNA reads TGTGCCAGCAGTTTACCGGGACACGCTACCGGGGAGCTGTTTTTT.

In DNA form, the CDR3 reads TGTGCCTGGAGTGTAGGGGAAAGCAATCAGCCCCAGCATTTT. Translating it yields CAWSVGESNQPQHF. The chain employs TRBV30 and TRBJ1-5; D may be TRBD1 (5 bases). Germline V gene lookup returns CDR1 GTSNPN and CDR2 SVGIG (reference sequence). The germline V and J ends were trimmed by 0 bases and 1 base, with 7 bases remaining between them. The CDR3 is made up of 14 amino acids. Supplemented by reference TRBV30 and TRBJ1-5, the full variable domain reads SQTIHQWPATLVQPVGSPLSLECTVEGTSNPNLYWYRQAAGRGLQLLFYSVGIGQISSEVPQNLSASRPQDRQFILSSKKLLLSDSGFYLCAWSVGESNQPQHFGDGTRLSIL.

The rearrangement links TRBV3-1 (or the pseudogene TRBV3-2) to TRBJ2-1, with TRBD2 identical over 10 bases. J gave up 4 bases and V 0 bases, and 6 bases lay outside the gene matches. This CDR3 has 17 residues. Looked up from germline, CDR1 is LGHDT and CDR2 is YNNKEL (reference sequence). The CDR3 loop is CASSQDAGTSVYNEQFF. Here the CDR3 DNA reads TGTGCCAGCAGCCAAGATGCAGGGACTAGCGTATACAATGAGCAGTTCTTC.

The chain carries TRBV5-1 and TRBJ2-3; TRBD1 matches 7 bases. The CDR3 runs 14 residues. The J segment lost 6 bases and the V segment lost 5 bases, leaving 9 bases of the junction unmatched. Per germline, CDR1 SGHRS and CDR2 YFSETQ. The CDR3 sequence: CASRETGFVDTQYF. The CDR3 DNA is TGCGCCAGCAGGGAGACAGGGTTCGTTGATACGCAGTATTTT.

A few counts support this clone. The genes are TRBV15 and TRBJ2-7; D possibly matches TRBD1 or TRBD2 (5 bases each). Between the trimmed V and J ends, which lost 0 bases and 3 bases, there was a span of 6 bases. The CDR3 totals 13 residues. The germline CDR1 and CDR2 sequences are LNHNV and YYDKDF (reference sequence). The CDR3 here is CATSRDGGYEQYF. CDR3 DNA sequence: TGTGCCACCAGCAGAGATGGGGGCTACGAGCAGTACTTC. The variable domain in full, with the rest retrieved from reference TRBV15 and TRBJ2-7, is DAMVIQNPRYQVTQFGKPVTLSCSQTLNHNVMYWYQQKSSQAPKLLFHYYDKDFNNEADTPDNFQSRRPNTSFCFLDIRSPGLGDTAMYLCATSRDGGYEQYFGPGTRLTVT.

This clone showed up just a few times. The genes are TRBV6-2 or TRBV6-3 and TRBJ2-7, with TRBD2 matching over 10 bases. V lost 5 bases, J lost 6 bases, and 7 bases stayed unmatched. The germline V gene encodes CDR1 MNHEY and CDR2 SVGEGT. The CDR3 runs 14 residues. CDR3 loop: CASSLAGELAEQYF. The CDR3 bases are TGTGCCAGCAGTCTAGCGGGAGAGTTGGCCGAGCAGTACTTC.

The chain couples TRBV30 to TRBJ1-5; D is uncertain. The CDR3 spans 13 residues. Trimming removed 5 bases from V and 3 bases from J, with 11 bases in between. Germline CDR1 and CDR2: GTSNPN and SVGIG (reference sequence). The CDR3 loop is CAWAWAYNQPQHF. The CDR3 coding sequence is TGTGCCTGGGCCTGGGCGTACAATCAGCCCCAGCATTTT.

This clone was seen at least ten times. V usage is TRBV5-1 and J usage is TRBJ2-5; D gene uncertain. Germline loops: CDR1 SGHRS, CDR2 YFSETQ. V was shortened by 6 bases and J by 2 bases, with 17 bases between the two germline ends. The CDR3 loop spans 15 amino acids. The CDR3 region is CASKLAGFVQETQYF. The CDR3 DNA is TGCGCCAGCAAATTAGCCGGGTTCGTTCAAGAGACCCAGTACTTC.

This clone appeared a single time. The V call is TRBV24-1, the J call TRBJ2-1; the D is unclear. The germline V gene has CDR1 KGHDR and CDR2 SFDVKD. The length of the CDR3 is 11 residues. Trimming left V 6 bases short and J 10 bases short, with 9 bases between. The chain's CDR3 is CATSSRREQFF. CDR3 nucleotide sequence: TGTGCCACCAGTTCAAGGCGGGAGCAGTTCTTC.

The J gene is TRBJ2-2, the V gene TRBV30; D not resolved. The V and J ends lost 6 bases and 1 base respectively, with 15 bases between them. Germline V CDR1 and CDR2: GTSNPN, SVGIG (reference sequence). CDR3 length: 15 amino acids. In DNA form, the CDR3 reads TGTGCCTGCGGACGTAATTCAGGGAACACCGGGGAGCTGTTTTTT. Translating gives CACGRNSGNTGELFF.

The rearrangement joins TRBV19 to TRBJ2-7, with D perhaps matching TRBD1 (6 bases). The CDR3 contains 14 residues. The V and J ends lost 6 bases and 0 bases respectively, with 12 bases between them. Germline V gene data show CDR1 as LNHDA and CDR2 as SQIVND (reference sequence). This CDR3 is CASRPQGSSYEQYF. The CDR3 nucleotides are TGTGCCAGTAGGCCTCAGGGGAGCTCCTACGAGCAGTACTTC.

The rearrangement uses TRBV6-5 and TRBJ1-1, with 9 bases lining up with TRBD1. J was trimmed by 1 base and V by 5 bases; bases with no gene match: 5. The CDR3 extends over 15 amino acids. Germline CDR1 is MNHEY and CDR2 is SVGAGI. CDR3 residues: CASSPQGAQNTEAFF. As DNA, the CDR3 is TGTGCCAGCAGTCCACAGGGGGCCCAGAACACTGAAGCTTTCTTT.